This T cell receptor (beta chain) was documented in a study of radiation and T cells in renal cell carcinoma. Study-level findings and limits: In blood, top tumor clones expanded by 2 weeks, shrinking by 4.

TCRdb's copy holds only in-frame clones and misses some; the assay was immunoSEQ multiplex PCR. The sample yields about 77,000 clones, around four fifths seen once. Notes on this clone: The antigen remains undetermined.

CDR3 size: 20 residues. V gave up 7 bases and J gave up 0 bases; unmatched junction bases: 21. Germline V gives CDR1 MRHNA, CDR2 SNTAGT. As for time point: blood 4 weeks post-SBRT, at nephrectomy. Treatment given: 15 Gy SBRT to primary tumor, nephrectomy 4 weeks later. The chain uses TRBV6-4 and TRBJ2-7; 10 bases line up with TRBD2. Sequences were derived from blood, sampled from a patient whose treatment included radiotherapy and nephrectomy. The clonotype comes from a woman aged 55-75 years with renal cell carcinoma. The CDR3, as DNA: TGTGCCAGCACCGATAATCCTTGGGGACTAGCGCCCTCCGGCTCCTACGAGCAGTACTTC. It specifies CASTDNPWGLAPSGSYEQYF.